These 15 T cell receptor beta chains share one sample of origin, sequenced in a study of cytomegalovirus exposure and HLA in healthy donors. The primer mix had 60 Vbeta and 13 Jbeta primers. Generated by immunoSEQ multiplex PCR, the TCRdb table keeps only in-frame clones and is missing some. The repertoire holds about 140,000 clones, 66% seen once, with more than 1.5% in the top ten. Sequencing was carried out using PBMCs. These receptors all stem from a human donor in good health.

The chain is built from TRBV5-1 and TRBJ2-2; 15 positions match TRBD2. Germline CDR1 is SGHRS and CDR2 is YFSETQ. The CDR3 has 16 residues. The J segment lost 5 bases and the V segment lost 4 bases, leaving 3 bases of the junction unmatched. The chain's CDR3 is CASSLGTSGRTGELFF. In DNA, the CDR3 is TGCGCCAGCAGCCTAGGGACTAGCGGGAGGACCGGGGAGCTGTTTTTT.

CDR3 DNA: TGTGCCAGCAGCTCCATAGCGGGATCCACAGATACGCAGTATTTT. Translation: CASSSIAGSTDTQYF. V usage is TRBV7-6 and J usage is TRBJ2-3; TRBD2 aligns across 8 bases. Germline values: CDR1 SGHVS, CDR2 FNYEAQ. This CDR3 is built from 15 residues. J gave up 2 bases and V 4 bases, and 5 bases lay outside the gene matches.

V is TRBV11-3 and J is TRBJ2-7, with D tentatively TRBD2 (6 bases). Trimming cost V 5 bases and J 1 base, with 9 bases left between them. The CDR3 has 13 residues. The germline CDR1 and CDR2 sequences are SGHNT and YENEEA. The CDR3 bases are TGTGCCAGCAGCCCCGGGACTTCCTACGAGCAGTACTTC. Amino acids: CASSPGTSYEQYF.

The rearrangement joins TRBV11-3 to TRBJ2-1; 13 bases agree with TRBD2. CDR3 length equals 15 residues. Germline V gives CDR1 SGHNT, CDR2 YENEEA. Trimming at V came to 5 bases and at J to 9 bases, leaving 7 bases not matched to a gene. The CDR3 DNA reads TGTGCCAGCAGCCCTCCTCGACTAGCGGGAGGTGAGCAGTTCTTC. Protein product: CASSPPRLAGGEQFF.

The rearrangement uses TRBV19 and TRBJ2-7; perhaps TRBD2 as D (6 bases). Per the germline V gene, CDR1 is LNHDA and CDR2 is SQIVND (reference sequence). V lost 5 bases and J lost 4, with 27 bases in between. The CDR3 is made up of 18 amino acids. This CDR3 reads CASSPSRAIGGPGYEQYF. The CDR3 region has the DNA TGTGCCAGTAGTCCTAGCCGGGCCATCGGAGGGCCGGGGTACGAGCAGTACTTC.

The chain has TRBV7-6 and TRBJ1-4; perhaps TRBD1 as D (5 bases). The CDR3 totals 17 residues. CDR1 is SGHVS, CDR2 FNYEAQ, per germline. V lost 1 base and J 0 bases, leaving 12 bases between the germline ends. The CDR3 here is CASSLGAGGATNEKLFF. Here the CDR3 DNA reads TGTGCCAGCAGCTTAGGGGCCGGGGGGGCAACTAATGAAAAACTGTTTTTT.

The V and J genes are TRBV27 and TRBJ2-5; D unresolved. V lost 11 bases to trimming and J lost 4 bases, with 14 bases between them. The CDR3 runs to 12 residues. In germline, CDR1 is MNHEY, CDR2 SMNVEV (reference sequence). CDR3 bases: TGTGCCCGTCGGAGTCCCAGAGAGACCCAGTACTTC. Translation: CARRSPRETQYF.

This chain links TRBV10-3 with TRBJ1-2, with D possibly TRBD1 on 6 matching bases. Trimming left V 3 bases short and J 3 bases short, with 14 bases between. The CDR3 has 15 residues. The germline V gene has CDR1 ENHRY and CDR2 SYGVKD. The CDR3 region has the DNA TGTGCCATCAGTGAAAGGGGGGGCGCCGACTATGGCTACACCTTC. Protein product: CAISERGGADYGYTF.

This clone is a singleton in its sample. The rearrangement links TRBV19 to TRBJ2-7; 12 bases line up with TRBD1. With V trimmed by 8 bases and J by 6 bases, 8 bases remained unmatched. The CDR3 has 14 residues. Germline CDR1 reads LNHDA; CDR2 reads SQIVND (reference sequence). As DNA, the CDR3 is TGTGCCAGTGACCGGGACAGGGGGCGCGCCGAGCAGTACTTC. Amino acids: CASDRDRGRAEQYF.

The chain recombines TRBV19 with TRBJ2-3, with a tentative D call TRBD2 (5 bases). The CDR3 has 14 residues. V was shortened by 0 bases and J by 7 bases, with 11 bases between the two germline ends. The germline V gene encodes CDR1 LNHDA and CDR2 SQIVND (reference sequence). The DNA of the CDR3 is TGTGCCAGTAGTATAGATCTAGCCTCGCATACGCAGTATTTT. Amino acids: CASSIDLASHTQYF.

This clone was observed a handful of times. The rearrangement joins TRBV29-1 to TRBJ2-3, with TRBD1 matching 8 bases. With 7 bases clipped from V and 2 bases from J, the junction kept 11 bases outside the gene matches. Germline-derived CDR1 and CDR2 are SQVTM and ANQGSEA. This CDR3 is built from 15 residues. Written as DNA, the CDR3 is TGCAGCGGTCGACAGGGGCCAACTTTCACAGATACGCAGTATTTT. Its translation: CSGRQGPTFTDTQYF.

The chain has TRBV4-2 and TRBJ2-5; TRBD2 matches 12 bases. Germline V gene lookup returns CDR1 LGHNA and CDR2 YNFKEQ. Trimming took 0 bases from V and 13 from J; bases not matched to a gene: 6. The CDR3 loop spans 14 amino acids. The CDR3 coding sequence is TGTGCCAGCAGCCAAGATCAGACTAGCGGGAGTTCGTACTTC. Protein: CASSQDQTSGSSYF.

The V gene is TRBV4-1, the J gene TRBJ2-3; TRBD1 matches 9 bases. Germline assignment: CDR1 MGHRA and CDR2 YSYEKL. This CDR3 has 17 residues. Germline trimming cut 0 bases from V and 0 bases from J; bases unmatched to any gene: 4. Written as DNA, the CDR3 is TGCGCCAGCAGCCAAGACCGGACAGGGGTTAGCACAGATACGCAGTATTTT. Its translation is CASSQDRTGVSTDTQYF.

V is TRBV11-2 and J is TRBJ2-1; D unclear. Germline V lookup: CDR1 SGHAT, CDR2 FQNNGV. The CDR3 consists of 13 residues. With 5 bases removed from V and 9 bases from J, the gap between germline ends came to 14 bases. The CDR3 reads CASSVLQVGEQFF. CDR3 coding DNA: TGTGCCAGCAGCGTCCTCCAGGTTGGTGAGCAGTTCTTC.

V is TRBV4-1 and J is TRBJ2-2; 8 bases line up with TRBD1. The CDR3 loop spans 17 amino acids. Germline CDR1 MGHRA, CDR2 YSYEKL. V was pared by 1 base and J by 5 bases, with 9 bases of the junction left unmatched. The CDR3 nucleotides read TGCGCCAGCAGCCAAGCCGATCCTCGGACAGGGACCGGGGAGCTGTTTTTT. Its translation is CASSQADPRTGTGELFF.